The 6 T cell receptor beta chains below come from one sample, sequenced in a study of identical twins. MiXCR, run by TCRdb on the 5' RACE reads, gives a single entry per CDR3 protein. Altogether approximately 230,000 distinct CDR3 sequences are present, 11% to 15% being singletons, with the ten largest covering 8.8%. The sequenced sample was memory (CD45RO+) T cells sorted from blood. These receptors originate from a young woman in good health.

The chain is built from TRBV3-1 and TRBJ1-1; D is ambiguous. CDR3 length equals 14 residues. Trimming pared 5 bases from V and 3 bases from J, leaving 13 bases between. Germline loops: CDR1 LGHDT, CDR2 YNNKEL (reference sequence). In nucleotides, the CDR3 is TGTGCCAGCAGCTTTAAGCCGGGTGACACTGAAGCTTTCTTT. Its translation is CASSFKPGDTEAFF.

This clonotype showed up just a few times. The rearrangement joins TRBV20-1 to TRBJ2-4; TRBD2 matches at 10 bases. V gave up 6 bases and J gave up 0 bases; unmatched junction bases: 8. Germline V gives CDR1 DFQATT, CDR2 SNEGSKA (reference sequence). The CDR3 consists of 16 residues. CDR3: CSATTSGRLAKNIQYF. Here the CDR3 DNA reads TGCAGTGCAACGACTAGCGGGCGCCTAGCCAAAAACATTCAGTACTTC.

This clonotype appeared a few times. The V and J genes are TRBV12-3 or TRBV12-4 and TRBJ2-1, with 7 bases that match TRBD1. V trimming: 0 bases; J trimming: 0 bases; junction bases outside the gene matches: 14. The CDR3 has 20 residues. DNA of the CDR3: TGTGCCAGCAGTTTAGCAGTACAGGGGTGGTTGTCCGGCTCCTACAATGAGCAGTTCTTC. Residues: CASSLAVQGWLSGSYNEQFF.

This clonotype has a count of ten or more. The chain employs TRBV5-1 and TRBJ2-1; 8 bases match TRBD2. The V and J ends lost 3 bases and 7 bases, in that order; junction bases with no gene match: 6. CDR3 length equals 14 residues. Per the germline V gene, CDR1 is SGHRS and CDR2 is YFSETQ. CDR3 coding DNA: TGCGCCAGCAGCTCCCGGACTAGCTCGAATGAGCAGTTCTTC. Amino acid sequence: CASSSRTSSNEQFF.

This clonotype was observed a few times. This chain connects TRBV7-2 to TRBJ2-1; 11 bases fit TRBD2. The germline CDR1 and CDR2 sequences are SGHTA and FQGNSA. The CDR3 is 15 amino acids. After removal of 5 bases from V and 8 bases from J, the junction contained 8 bases not matched to a gene. CDR3 nucleotide sequence: TGTGCCAGCAGCCCTAGACTAGCGGGAAACTATGAGCAGTTCTTC. Amino acid sequence: CASSPRLAGNYEQFF.

This chain connects TRBV11-2 to TRBJ2-1; no firm D call. CDR3 length equals 15 residues. Trimming took 2 bases from V and 0 from J, leaving 8 bases between them. Germline loops: CDR1 SGHAT, CDR2 FQNNGV. CDR3 sequence: CASSLNTFSYNEQFF. The CDR3 DNA is TGTGCCAGCAGCTTAAATACGTTCTCCTACAATGAGCAGTTCTTC.